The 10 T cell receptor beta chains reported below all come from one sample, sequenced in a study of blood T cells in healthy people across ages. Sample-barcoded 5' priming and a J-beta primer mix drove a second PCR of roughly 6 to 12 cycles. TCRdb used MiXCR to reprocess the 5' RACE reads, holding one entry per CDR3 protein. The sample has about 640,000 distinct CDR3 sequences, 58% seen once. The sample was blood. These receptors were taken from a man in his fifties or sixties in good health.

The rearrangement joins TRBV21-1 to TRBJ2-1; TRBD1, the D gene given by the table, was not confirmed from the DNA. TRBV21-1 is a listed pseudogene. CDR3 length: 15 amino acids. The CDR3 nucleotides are TGTGCCAGCGTAGGCCGGACAGGGGTTTGCAATGAGCAGTTCTTC. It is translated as CASVGRTGVCNEQFF.

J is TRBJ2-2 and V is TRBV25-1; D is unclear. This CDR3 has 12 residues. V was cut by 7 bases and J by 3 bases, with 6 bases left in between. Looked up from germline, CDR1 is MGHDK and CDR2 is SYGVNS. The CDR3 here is CASNKDTGELFF. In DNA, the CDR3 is TGTGCCAGCAATAAGGACACCGGGGAGCTGTTTTTT.

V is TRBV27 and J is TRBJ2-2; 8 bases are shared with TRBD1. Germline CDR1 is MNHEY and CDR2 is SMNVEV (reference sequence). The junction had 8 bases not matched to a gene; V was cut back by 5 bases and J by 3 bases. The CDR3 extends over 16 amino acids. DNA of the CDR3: TGTGCCAGCAGTCTAAGGACAGGGTGGGACACCGGGGAGCTGTTTTTT. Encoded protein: CASSLRTGWDTGELFF.

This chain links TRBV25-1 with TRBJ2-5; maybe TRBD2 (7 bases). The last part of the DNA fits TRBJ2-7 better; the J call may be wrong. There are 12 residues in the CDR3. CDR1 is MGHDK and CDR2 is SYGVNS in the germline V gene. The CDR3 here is CASRGGTYEQYF. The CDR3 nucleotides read TGTGCGTCAAGGGGGGGAACCTACGAGCAGTACTTC.

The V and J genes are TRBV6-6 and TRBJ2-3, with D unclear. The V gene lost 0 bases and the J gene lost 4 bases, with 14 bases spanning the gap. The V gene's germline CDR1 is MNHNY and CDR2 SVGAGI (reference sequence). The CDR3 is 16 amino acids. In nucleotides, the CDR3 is TGTGCCAGCAGTTACTCGACGCCACGAGAGGCAGATACGCAGTATTTT. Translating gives CASSYSTPREADTQYF.

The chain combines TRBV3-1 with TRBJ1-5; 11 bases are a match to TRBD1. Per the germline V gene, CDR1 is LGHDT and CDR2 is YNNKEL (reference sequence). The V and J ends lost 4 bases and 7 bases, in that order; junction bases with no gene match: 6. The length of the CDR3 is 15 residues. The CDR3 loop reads CASSLGTGGRQPQHF. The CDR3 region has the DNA TGTGCCAGCAGCCTAGGGACAGGGGGTCGGCAGCCCCAGCATTTT. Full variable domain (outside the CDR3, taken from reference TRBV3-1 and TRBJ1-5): DTAVSQTPKYLVTQMGNDKSIKCEQNLGHDTMYWYKQDSKKFLKIMFSYNNKELIINETVPNRFSPKSPDKAHLNLHINSLELGDSAVYFCASSLGTGGRQPQHFGDGTRLSIL.

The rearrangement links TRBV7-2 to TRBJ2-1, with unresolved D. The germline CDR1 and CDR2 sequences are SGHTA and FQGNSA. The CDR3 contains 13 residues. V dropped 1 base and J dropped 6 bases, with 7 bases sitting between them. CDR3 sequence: CASSLGRRNEQFF. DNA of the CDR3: TGTGCCAGCAGCTTAGGTCGACGCAATGAGCAGTTCTTC.

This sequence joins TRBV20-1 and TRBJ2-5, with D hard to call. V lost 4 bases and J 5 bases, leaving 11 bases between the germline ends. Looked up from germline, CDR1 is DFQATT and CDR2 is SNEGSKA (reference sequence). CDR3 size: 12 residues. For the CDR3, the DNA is TGCAGTGCTACCAGCGTGGGGGAGACCCAGTACTTC. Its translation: CSATSVGETQYF.

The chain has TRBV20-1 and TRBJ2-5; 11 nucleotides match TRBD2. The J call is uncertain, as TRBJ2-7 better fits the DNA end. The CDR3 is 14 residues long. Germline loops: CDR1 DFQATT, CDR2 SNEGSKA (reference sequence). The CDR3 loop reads CSASSSGGIYEQYF. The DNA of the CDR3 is TGCAGTGCTAGCTCTAGCGGGGGGATCTACGAGCAGTACTTC.

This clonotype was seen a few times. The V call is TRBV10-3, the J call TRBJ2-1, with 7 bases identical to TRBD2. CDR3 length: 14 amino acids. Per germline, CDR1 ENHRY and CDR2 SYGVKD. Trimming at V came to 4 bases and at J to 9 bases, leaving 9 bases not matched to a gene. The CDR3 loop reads CAISVGAGQGEQFF. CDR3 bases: TGTGCCATCAGTGTCGGAGCGGGGCAGGGTGAGCAGTTCTTC.